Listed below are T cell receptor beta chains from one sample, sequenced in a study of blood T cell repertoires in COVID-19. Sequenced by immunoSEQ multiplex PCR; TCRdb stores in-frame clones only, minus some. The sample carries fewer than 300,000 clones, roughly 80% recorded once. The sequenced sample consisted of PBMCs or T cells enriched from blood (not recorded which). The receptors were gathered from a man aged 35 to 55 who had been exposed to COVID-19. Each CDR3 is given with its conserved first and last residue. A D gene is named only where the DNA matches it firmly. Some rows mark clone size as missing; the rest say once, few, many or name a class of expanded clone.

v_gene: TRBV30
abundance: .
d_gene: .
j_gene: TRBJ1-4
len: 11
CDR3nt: TGTGCCTGGAGCTCTAATGAAAAACTGTTTTTT
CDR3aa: CAWSSNEKLFF

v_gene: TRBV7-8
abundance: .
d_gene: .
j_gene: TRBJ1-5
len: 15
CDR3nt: TGTGCCAGCAGCCCAAACGCCCAGCGGAATCAGCCCCAGCATTTT
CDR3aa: CASSPNAQRNQPQHF

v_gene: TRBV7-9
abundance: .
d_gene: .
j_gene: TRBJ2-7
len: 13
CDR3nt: TGTGCCAGCAGCCTACAAAACAGCTACGAGCAGTACTTC
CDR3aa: CASSLQNSYEQYF

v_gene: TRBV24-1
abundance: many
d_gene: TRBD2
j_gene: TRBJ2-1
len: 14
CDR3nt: TGTGCCACCAGCGGGACTAGCGGATACAATGAGCAGTTCTTC
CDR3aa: CATSGTSGYNEQFF

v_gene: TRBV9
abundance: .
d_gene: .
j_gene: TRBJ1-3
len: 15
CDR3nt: TGTGCCAGCAGCGTAGGTGGCCCAGTCCGAAACACCATATATTTT
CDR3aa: CASSVGGPVRNTIYF

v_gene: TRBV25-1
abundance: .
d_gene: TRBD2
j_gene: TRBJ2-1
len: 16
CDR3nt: TGTGCCAGCAGTCCACTAGCGGGAGGGCCAAACAATGAGCAGTTCTTC
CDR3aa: CASSPLAGGPNNEQFF

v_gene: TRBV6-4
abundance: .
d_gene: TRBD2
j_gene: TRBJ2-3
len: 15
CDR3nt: TGTGCCAGCAGACCCAGCGGGAGGGGAGCAGATACGCAGTATTTT
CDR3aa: CASRPSGRGADTQYF

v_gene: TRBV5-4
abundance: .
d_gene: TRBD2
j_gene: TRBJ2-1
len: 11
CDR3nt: TGTGCCAGCAGCTGGGGGGGTGAGCAGTTCTTC
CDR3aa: CASSWGGEQFF

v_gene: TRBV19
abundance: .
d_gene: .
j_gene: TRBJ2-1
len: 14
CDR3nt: TGTGCCAGCCGGGGGAGCTCAACTTACAATGAGCAGTTCTTC
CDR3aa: CASRGSSTYNEQFF

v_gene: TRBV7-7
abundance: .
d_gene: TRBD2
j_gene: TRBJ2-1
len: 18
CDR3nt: TGTGCTAGCAGCCCCTCGGAAGCGGGAGGGCCGATTTACAATGAGCAGTTCTTC
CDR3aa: CASSPSEAGGPIYNEQFF

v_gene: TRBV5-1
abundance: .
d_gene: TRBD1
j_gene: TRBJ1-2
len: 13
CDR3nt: TGCGCCAGCAGCTTCTCTTCAGGGGGCGGCTACACCTTC
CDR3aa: CASSFSSGGGYTF

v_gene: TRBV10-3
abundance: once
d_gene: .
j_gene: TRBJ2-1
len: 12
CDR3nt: TGTGCCATCAGTGCCAGCTCCGGGGAGCAGTTCTTC
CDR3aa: CAISASSGEQFF

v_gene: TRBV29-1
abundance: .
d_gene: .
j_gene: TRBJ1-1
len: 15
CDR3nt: TGCAGCGTTGAAGATCTGGTGACCCGAGGGCCTGAAGCTTTCTTT
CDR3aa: CSVEDLVTRGPEAFF

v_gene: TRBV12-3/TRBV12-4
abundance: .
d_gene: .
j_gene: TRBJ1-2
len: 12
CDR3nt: TGTGCCAGCGGTGCTCCAGTCTATGGCTACACCTTC
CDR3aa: CASGAPVYGYTF

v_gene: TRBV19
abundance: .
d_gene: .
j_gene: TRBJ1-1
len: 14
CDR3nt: TGTGCCAGTAGTACTAACCGGGAGACCACTGAAGCTTTCTTT
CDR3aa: CASSTNRETTEAFF

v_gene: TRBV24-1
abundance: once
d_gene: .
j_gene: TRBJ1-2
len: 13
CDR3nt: TGTGCCACCAGGGACCAAGCGGGCTATGGCTACACCTTC
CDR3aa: CATRDQAGYGYTF

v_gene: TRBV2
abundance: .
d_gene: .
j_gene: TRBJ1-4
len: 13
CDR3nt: TGTGCCAGCCAGACAGTCACTAATGAAAAACTGTTTTTT
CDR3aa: CASQTVTNEKLFF

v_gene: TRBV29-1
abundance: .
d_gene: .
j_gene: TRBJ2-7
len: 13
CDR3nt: TGCAGCGCAAGGAACGGGGGTACCTACGAGCAGTACTTC
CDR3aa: CSARNGGTYEQYF

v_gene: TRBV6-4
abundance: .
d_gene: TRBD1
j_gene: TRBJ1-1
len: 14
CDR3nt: TGTGCCAGCAGAGGGACAGGGGGGAACACTGAAGCTTTCTTT
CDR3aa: CASRGTGGNTEAFF

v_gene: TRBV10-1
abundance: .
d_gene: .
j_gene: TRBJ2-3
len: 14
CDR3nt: TGCGCCAGCGCATCTTCCTTGGCCACAGATACGCAGTATTTT
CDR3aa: CASASSLATDTQYF

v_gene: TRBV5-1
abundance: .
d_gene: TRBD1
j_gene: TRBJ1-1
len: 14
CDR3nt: TGCGCCAGCAGCTGGGGACAGTTGAACACTGAAGCTTTCTTT
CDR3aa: CASSWGQLNTEAFF

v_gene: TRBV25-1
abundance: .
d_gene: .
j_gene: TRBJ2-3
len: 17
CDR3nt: TGTCTAAATGGGTACAGGTTTTGGGTACAGGGTGGGGATACGCAGTATTTT
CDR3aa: CLNGYRFWVQGGDTQYF

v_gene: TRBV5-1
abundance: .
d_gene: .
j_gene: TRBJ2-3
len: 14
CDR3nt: TGCGCCAGCAGCTTACGGGTGGCGGCAGATACGCAGTATTTT
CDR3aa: CASSLRVAADTQYF

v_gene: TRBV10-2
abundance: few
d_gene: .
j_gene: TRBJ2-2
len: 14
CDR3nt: TGCGCCAGCAAGGGTTATCGGGGTGGCGGGGAGCTGTTTTTT
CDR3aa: CASKGYRGGGELFF

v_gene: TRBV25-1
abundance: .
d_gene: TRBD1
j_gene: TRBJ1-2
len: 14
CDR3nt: TGTGCCAGCAGGGATCGGACAGGCCCCTATGGCTACACCTTC
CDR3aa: CASRDRTGPYGYTF

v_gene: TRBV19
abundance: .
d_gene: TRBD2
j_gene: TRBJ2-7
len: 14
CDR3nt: TGTGCCAGTAGCGGGACTAGCGGGACCTACGAGCAGTACTTC
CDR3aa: CASSGTSGTYEQYF

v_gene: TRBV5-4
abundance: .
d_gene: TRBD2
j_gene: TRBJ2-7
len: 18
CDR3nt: TGTGCCAGCAGCTTGGGGGGACTAGCGGGAGGGCGCTCGGTCGAGCAGTACTTC
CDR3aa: CASSLGGLAGGRSVEQYF

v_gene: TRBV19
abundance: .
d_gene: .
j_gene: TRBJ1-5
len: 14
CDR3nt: TGTGCCAGTAGTATACAACAGCAGAATCAGCCCCAGCATTTT
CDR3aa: CASSIQQQNQPQHF

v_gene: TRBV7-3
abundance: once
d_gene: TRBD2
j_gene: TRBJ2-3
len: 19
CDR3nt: TGTGCCAGCAGCCCACGAACCAGGAGAGGGACTAAACGGGCAGATACGCAGTATTTT
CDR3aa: CASSPRTRRGTKRADTQYF

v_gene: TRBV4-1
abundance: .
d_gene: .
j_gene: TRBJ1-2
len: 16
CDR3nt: TGCGCCAGCAGCCAAGATGGGGCGGGGATGATAGGTGGCTACACCTTC
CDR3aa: CASSQDGAGMIGGYTF

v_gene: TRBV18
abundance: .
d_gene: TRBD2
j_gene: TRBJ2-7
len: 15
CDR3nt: TGTGCCAGCTCACGCAACCAAGCGGGGGACGGCGAGCAGTACTTC
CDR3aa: CASSRNQAGDGEQYF

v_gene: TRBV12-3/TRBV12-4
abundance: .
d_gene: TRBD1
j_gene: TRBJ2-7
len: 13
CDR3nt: TGTGCCAGCAGTCGGACGGGGACAGGGGAGCAGTACTTC
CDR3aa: CASSRTGTGEQYF

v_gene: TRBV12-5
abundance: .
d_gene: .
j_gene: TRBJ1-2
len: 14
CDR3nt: TGTGCTAGTGGTCCTTCGGGAGGAGTCTATGGCTACACCTTC
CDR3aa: CASGPSGGVYGYTF

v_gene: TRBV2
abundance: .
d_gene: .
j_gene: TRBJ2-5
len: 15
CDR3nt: TGTGCCAGCCAGGCCACCCCTGGACAGAGGGAGACCCAGTACTTC
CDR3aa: CASQATPGQRETQYF

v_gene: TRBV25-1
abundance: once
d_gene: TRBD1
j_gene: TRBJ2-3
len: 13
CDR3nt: TGTGCCAGCAGTGAATTTGGGGAGACAGGGGCGTATTTT
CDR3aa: CASSEFGETGAYF

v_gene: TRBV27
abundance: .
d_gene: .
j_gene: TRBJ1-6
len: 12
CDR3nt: TGTGCCAGCAGGGAAACAGGTTCACCCCTCCACTTT
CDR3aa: CASRETGSPLHF

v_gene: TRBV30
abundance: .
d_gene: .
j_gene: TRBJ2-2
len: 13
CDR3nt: TGTGCCTGGAATCGGCAGGGTGCCGGGGAGCTGTTTTTT
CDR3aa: CAWNRQGAGELFF

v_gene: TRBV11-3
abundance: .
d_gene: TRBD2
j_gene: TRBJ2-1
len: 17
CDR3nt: TGTGCCAGCAGCCGACTCCCGGGACTAGGATCCTACAATGAGCAGTTCTTC
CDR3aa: CASSRLPGLGSYNEQFF

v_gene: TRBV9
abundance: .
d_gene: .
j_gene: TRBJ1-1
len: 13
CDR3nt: TGTGCCAGCAGCCCTAGGGGGGGCTCTGAAGCTTTCTTT
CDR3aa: CASSPRGGSEAFF

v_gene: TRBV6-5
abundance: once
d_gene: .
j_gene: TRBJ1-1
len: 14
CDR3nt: TGTGCCAGCAGGGGTAGTCGACTAAACACTGAAGCTTTCTTT
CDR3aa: CASRGSRLNTEAFF

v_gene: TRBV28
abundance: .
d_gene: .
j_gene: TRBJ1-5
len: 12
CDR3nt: TGTGCCAGCAGCACCCAGGGACAGCCCCAGCATTTT
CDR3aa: CASSTQGQPQHF

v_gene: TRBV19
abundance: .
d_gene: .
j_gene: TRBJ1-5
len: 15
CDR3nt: TGTGCCAGTAGTATCCGCAAGGGGAGCAATCAGCCCCAGCATTTT
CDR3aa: CASSIRKGSNQPQHF

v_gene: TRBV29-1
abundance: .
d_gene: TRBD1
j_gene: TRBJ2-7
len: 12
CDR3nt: TGCAGCGTCCCGGGACAGGGCAACGAGCAGTACTTC
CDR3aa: CSVPGQGNEQYF

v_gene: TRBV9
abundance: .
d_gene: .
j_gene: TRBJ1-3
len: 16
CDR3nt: TGTGCCAGCAGCCCAAGTAGGGCCAGGGCTGGAAACACCATATATTTT
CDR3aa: CASSPSRARAGNTIYF

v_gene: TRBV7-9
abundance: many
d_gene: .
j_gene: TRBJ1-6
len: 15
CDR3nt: TGTGCCAGCAGCCTTAGCCTTACCTATAATTCACCCCTCCACTTT
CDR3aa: CASSLSLTYNSPLHF

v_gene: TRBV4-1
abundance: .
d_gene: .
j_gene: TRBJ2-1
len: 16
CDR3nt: TGCGCCAGCAGCCAACCGGGACTCGGCTCCTACAATGAGCAGTTCTTC
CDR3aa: CASSQPGLGSYNEQFF

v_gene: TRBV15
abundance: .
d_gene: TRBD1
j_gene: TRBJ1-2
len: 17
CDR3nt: TGTGCCACCAGCAGAGGGGACAGGGGACTCAGGAATTATGGCTACACCTTC
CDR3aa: CATSRGDRGLRNYGYTF

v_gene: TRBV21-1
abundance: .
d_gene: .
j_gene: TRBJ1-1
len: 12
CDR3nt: TGTGCCAGCAGCAAACCGACAGATTCGGCTTTCTTT
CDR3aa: CASSKPTDSAFF